The rows below give T cell receptor beta chains drawn from one sample of a study of CD8+CD57+ T cells in acquired aplastic anemia. Using its own MiXCR run on the reads, TCRdb lists one record per CDR3 protein. The sample yields more than 150,000 distinct CDR3 sequences, about three fifths seen once. Sample: sorted CD4+, CD8+, or CD8+CD57+ T cells (not recorded which) from PBMCs. These receptors were collected from a human donor with severe aplastic anemia or a healthy control (not recorded which). The CDR3 runs from the conserved cysteine through the conserved F or W. The D gene is left open where the match is weak. Clone size appears in some rows only: once, few, many, or a class for an expanded clone.

D: .; V: TRBV6-5; size: many; J: TRBJ1-5; DNA: TGTGCCAGCAGTGTACGAGGGGCTAGCAATCAGCCCCAGCATTTT; CDR3: CASSVRGASNQPQHF
D: TRBD2; V: TRBV11-2; size: many; J: TRBJ2-1; DNA: TGTGCCAGCAGCTCTGTGGCGGGGGGGCTGGGCAATGAGCAGTTCTTC; CDR3: CASSSVAGGLGNEQFF
D: .; V: TRBV2; size: once; J: TRBJ2-7; DNA: TGTGCCAGCAGTGCAGGACAGACGATATACGAGCAGTACTTC; CDR3: CASSAGQTIYEQYF
D: .; V: TRBV20-1; size: .; J: TRBJ2-7; DNA: TGCAGTGCTAGAGATGTTCAGAATGAGCAGTACTTC; CDR3: CSARDVQNEQYF
D: .; V: TRBV9; size: .; J: TRBJ2-5; DNA: TGTGCCAGCAGCCCCCAGGGAGGTATGGGGCAAGAGACCCAGTACTTC; CDR3: CASSPQGGMGQETQYF
D: .; V: TRBV29-1; size: .; J: TRBJ2-7; DNA: TGCAGCGTTGCCACCGTTTACTACGAGCAGTACTTC; CDR3: CSVATVYYEQYF
D: .; V: TRBV20-1; size: .; J: TRBJ1-5; DNA: TGCAGTGCTAGTATGAGTAGCAATCAGCCCCAGCATTTT; CDR3: CSASMSSNQPQHF
D: .; V: TRBV5-1; size: few; J: TRBJ2-7; DNA: TGCGCCAGCAGCTTGCCAGGGTATAACTACGAGCAGTACTTC; CDR3: CASSLPGYNYEQYF
D: .; V: TRBV28; size: .; J: TRBJ1-2; DNA: TGTGCCTGGAGTTGGGGGACGAAGGGTGGCTACACCTTC; CDR3: CAWSWGTKGGYTF
D: .; V: TRBV9; size: .; J: TRBJ1-1; DNA: TGTGCCAGCAGCGGATGGATCTTGAACACTGAAGCTTTCTTT; CDR3: CASSGWILNTEAFF